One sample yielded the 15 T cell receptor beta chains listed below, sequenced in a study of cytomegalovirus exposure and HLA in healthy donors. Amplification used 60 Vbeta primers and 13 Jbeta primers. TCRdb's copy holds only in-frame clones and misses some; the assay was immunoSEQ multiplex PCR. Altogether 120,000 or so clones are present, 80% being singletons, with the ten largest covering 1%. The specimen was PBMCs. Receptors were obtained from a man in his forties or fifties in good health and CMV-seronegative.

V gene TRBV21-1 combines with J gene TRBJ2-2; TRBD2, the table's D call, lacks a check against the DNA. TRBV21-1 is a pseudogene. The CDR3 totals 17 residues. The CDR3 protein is CASSKELGGLNTGELFF. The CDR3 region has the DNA TGTGCCAGCAGCAAAGAGTTGGGGGGATTGAACACCGGGGAGCTGTTTTTT.

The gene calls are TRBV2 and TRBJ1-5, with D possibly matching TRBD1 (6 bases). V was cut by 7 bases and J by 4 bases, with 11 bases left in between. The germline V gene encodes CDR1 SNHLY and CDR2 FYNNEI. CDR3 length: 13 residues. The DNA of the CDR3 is TGTGCCAGCACGGCAGGGGTTAATCAGCCCCAGCATTTT. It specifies CASTAGVNQPQHF.

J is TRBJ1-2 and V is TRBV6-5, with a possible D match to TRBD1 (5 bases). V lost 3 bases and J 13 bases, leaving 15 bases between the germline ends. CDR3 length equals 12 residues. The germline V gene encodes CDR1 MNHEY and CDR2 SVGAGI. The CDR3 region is CASSYADGGATF. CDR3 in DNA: TGTGCCAGCAGTTATGCTGATGGTGGGGCCACCTTC.

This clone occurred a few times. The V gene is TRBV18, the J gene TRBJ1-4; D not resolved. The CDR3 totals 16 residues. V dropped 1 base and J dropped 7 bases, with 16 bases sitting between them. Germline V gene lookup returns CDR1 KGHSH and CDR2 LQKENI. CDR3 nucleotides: TGTGCCAGCTCACCACTACGGCGGGAGATGAGTGAAAAACTGTTTTTT. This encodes CASSPLRREMSEKLFF.

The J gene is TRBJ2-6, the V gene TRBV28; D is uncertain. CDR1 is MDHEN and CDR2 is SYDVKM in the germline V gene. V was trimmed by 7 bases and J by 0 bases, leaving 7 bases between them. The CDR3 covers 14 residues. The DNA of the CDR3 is TGTGCCAGCAACCTAAACTCTGGGGCCAACGTCCTGACTTTC. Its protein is CASNLNSGANVLTF.

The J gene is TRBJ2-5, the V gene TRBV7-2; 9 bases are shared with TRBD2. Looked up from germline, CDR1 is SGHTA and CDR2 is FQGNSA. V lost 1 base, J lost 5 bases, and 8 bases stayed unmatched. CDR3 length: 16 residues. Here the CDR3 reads CASSLVLSGGGETQYF. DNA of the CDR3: TGTGCCAGCAGCTTAGTCCTTAGCGGGGGCGGGGAGACCCAGTACTTC.

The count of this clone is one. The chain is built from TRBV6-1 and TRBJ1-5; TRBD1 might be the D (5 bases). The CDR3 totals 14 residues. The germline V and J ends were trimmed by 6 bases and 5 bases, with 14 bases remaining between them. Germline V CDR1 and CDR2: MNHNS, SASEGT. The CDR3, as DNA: TGTGCCAGCAGAAGGGGTTCGGGGGATCAGCCCCAGCATTTT. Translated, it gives CASRRGSGDQPQHF.

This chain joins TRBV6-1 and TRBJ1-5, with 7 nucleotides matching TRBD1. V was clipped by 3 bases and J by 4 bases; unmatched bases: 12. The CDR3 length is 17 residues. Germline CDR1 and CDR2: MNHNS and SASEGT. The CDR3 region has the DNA TGTGCCAGCAGTGACAGGGGGGCGAGCCTGTTGAATCAGCCCCAGCATTTT. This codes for CASSDRGASLLNQPQHF.

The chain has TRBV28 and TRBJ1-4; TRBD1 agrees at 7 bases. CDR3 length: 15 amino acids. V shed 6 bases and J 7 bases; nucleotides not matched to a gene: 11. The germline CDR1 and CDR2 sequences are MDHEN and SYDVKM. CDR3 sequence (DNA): TGTGCCAGCAGGAGACCGGGACAGAGGGTTGAAAAACTGTTTTTT. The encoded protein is CASRRPGQRVEKLFF.

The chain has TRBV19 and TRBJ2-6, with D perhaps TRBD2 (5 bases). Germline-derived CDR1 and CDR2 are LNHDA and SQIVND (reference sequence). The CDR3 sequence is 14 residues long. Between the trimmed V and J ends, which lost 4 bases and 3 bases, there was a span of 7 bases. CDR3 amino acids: CASSTGGGANVLTF. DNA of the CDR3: TGTGCCAGTAGTACTGGAGGTGGGGCCAACGTCCTGACTTTC.

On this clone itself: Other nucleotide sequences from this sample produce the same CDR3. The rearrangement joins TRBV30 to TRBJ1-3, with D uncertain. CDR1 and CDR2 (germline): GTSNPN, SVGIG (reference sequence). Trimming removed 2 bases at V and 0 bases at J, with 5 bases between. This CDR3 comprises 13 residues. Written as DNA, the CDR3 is TGTGCCTGGAGTCCCATCTCTGGAAACACCATATATTTT. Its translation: CAWSPISGNTIYF.

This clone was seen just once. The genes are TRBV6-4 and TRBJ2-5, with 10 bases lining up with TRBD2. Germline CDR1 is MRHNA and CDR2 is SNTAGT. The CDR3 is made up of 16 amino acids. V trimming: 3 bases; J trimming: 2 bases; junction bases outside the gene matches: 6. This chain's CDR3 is CASSDRTSGLQETQYF. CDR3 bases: TGTGCCAGCAGTGATAGGACTAGCGGACTTCAAGAGACCCAGTACTTC.

CDR3 nucleotides: TGTGCCAGCAGTTATACAGGGGGCTCCTACAATGAGCAGTTCTTC. The encoded protein is CASSYTGGSYNEQFF. The rearrangement uses TRBV2 and TRBJ2-1; 8 bases line up with TRBD1. This CDR3 spans 15 amino acids. Losses at the gene ends were 5 bases for V and 0 bases for J; bases not matched to a gene: 3. From germline, CDR1 is SNHLY and CDR2 FYNNEI.

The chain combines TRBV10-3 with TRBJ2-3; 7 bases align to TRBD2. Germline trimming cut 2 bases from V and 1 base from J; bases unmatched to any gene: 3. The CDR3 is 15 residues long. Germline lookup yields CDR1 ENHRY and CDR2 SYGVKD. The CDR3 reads CAISEIAGGTDTQYF. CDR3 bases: TGTGCCATCAGTGAGATTGCGGGAGGCACAGATACGCAGTATTTT.

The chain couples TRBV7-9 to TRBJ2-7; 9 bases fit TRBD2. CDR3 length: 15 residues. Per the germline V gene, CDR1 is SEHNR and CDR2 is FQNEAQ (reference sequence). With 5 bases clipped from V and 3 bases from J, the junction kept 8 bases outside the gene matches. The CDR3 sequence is CASSARTSANYEQYF. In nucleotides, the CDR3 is TGTGCCAGCAGCGCCCGGACTAGCGCGAACTACGAGCAGTACTTC.